This T cell receptor (beta chain) was sequenced during a study of blood T cells in healthy people across ages. Study-wide results and caveats: Total diversity from one million sequenced T cells was likely underestimated.

This clonotype showed up just a few times. Its antigen remains unidentified. One end of the junction fails to match germline, which may point to a read error. The germline gives CDR1 MRHNA, CDR2 SNTAGT. This CDR3 spans 16 amino acids. Combining a sample-barcoded 5' primer with a J-beta primer mix, a second PCR ran for roughly 7 to 11 cycles. TCRdb processed the 5' RACE reads anew with MiXCR; each CDR3 protein has one entry. The sample lists about 640,000 distinct CDR3 sequences; 58% were seen once. The sequence derives from a man aged 60-69 years in good health. The V gene is TRBV6-4, the J gene TRBJ2-1; D might be TRBD1 or TRBD2, each matching 5 bases. Sequencing was carried out using blood. The DNA of the CDR3 is TGTGCCAGCAGCCCCCTCGGGGCCGGGTCCTGCAATGAGCAGTTCTTC. Amino acid sequence: CASSPLGAGSCNEQFF.